This entry concerns a single TCR beta chain. Its antigen is undetermined. The data originate from a study of post-analysis software for immune sequencing data. Study-wide results and limits: When patients were compared with controls, about five TRBV segments were more frequent, TRBV5-6, TRBV5-1 and TRBV20-1 among them.

CDR1 MNHNS and CDR2 SASEGT come from the germline V gene. This CDR3 is 15 amino acids long. V lost 7 bases and J 0 bases, leaving 16 bases between the germline ends. The library was made from cDNA and included unique molecular identifiers. TCRdb called the PCR reads again in MiXCR, with one record for every CDR3 protein. The profile shows hundreds of thousands of distinct CDR3 sequences, about 53% of them singletons. The receptor comes from a girl aged 5-17 years with multiple sclerosis. Sequencing was done on a sample of blood. The chain has TRBV6-1 and TRBJ2-7, with D perhaps matching TRBD1 (5 bases). CDR3: CASMKGGASSYEQYF. CDR3 DNA sequence: TGTGCCAGCATGAAAGGTGGGGCAAGCTCCTACGAGCAGTACTTC.